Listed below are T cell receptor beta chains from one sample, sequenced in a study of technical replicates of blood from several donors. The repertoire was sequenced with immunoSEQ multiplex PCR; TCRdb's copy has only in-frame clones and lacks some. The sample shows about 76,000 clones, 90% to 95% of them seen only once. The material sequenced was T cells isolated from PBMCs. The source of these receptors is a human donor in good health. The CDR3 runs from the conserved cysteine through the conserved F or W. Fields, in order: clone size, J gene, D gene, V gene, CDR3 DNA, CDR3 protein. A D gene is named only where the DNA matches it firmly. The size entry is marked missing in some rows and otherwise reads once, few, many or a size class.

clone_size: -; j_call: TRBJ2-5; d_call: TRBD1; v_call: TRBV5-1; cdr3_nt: TGCGCCAGCAGCACGACAGGGATCGGAGAGACCCAGTACTTC; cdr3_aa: CASSTTGIGETQYF
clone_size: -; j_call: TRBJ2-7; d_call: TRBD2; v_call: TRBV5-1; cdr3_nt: TGCGCCAGCAGCTGGACTAGCGGCTCCTACGAGCAGTACTTC; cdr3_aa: CASSWTSGSYEQYF
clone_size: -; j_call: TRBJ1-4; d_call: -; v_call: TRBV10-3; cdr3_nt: TGTGCCATCAGTGAGGGGCAGGTTGGTGAAAAACTGTTTTTT; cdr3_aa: CAISEGQVGEKLFF
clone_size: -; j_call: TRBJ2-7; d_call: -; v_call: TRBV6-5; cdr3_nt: TGTGCCAGCAGTTACTCTCCCGGGGGAAACTCCTACGAGCAGTACTTC; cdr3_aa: CASSYSPGGNSYEQYF
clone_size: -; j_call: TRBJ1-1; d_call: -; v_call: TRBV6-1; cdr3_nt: TGTGCCAGCAGTGCAGCGACAGTTCCCTACACTGAAGCTTTCTTT; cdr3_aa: CASSAATVPYTEAFF
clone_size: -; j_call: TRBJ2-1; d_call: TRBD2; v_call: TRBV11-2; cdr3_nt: TGTGCCAGCAGCACCAGGACTAGTAACAATGAGCAGTTCTTC; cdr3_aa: CASSTRTSNNEQFF
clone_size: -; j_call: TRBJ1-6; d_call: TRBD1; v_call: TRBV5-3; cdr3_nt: TGTGCCAGAAGCTTGAGGGAGACAGGGGGAATTCTCCTCCTTCCGTCCTCTTCACCCCTCCACTTT; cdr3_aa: CARSLRETGGILLLPSSSPLHF
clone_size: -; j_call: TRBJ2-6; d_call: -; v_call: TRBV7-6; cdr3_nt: TGTGCCAGCAGCTTAAGAACAGGGGGGGGCTCTGGGGCCAACGTCCTGACTTTC; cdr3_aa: CASSLRTGGGSGANVLTF
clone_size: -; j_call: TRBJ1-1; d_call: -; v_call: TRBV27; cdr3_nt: TGTGCCAGCAGTTCAGGGAATGAAGCTTTCTTT; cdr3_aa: CASSSGNEAFF
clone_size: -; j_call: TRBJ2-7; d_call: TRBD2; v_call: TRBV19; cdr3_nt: TGTGCCAGTAGTTTCAAGACTAGCGGGAGGAACGAGCAGTACTTC; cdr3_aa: CASSFKTSGRNEQYF
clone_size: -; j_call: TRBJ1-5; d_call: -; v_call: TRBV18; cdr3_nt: TGTGCCAGCTCACCAGTCTATAGCAATCAGCCCCAGCATTTT; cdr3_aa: CASSPVYSNQPQHF
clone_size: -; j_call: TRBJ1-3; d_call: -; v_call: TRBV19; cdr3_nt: TGTGCCAGTAGTACGATTCAGGGGTACGGAAACACCATATATTTT; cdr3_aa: CASSTIQGYGNTIYF
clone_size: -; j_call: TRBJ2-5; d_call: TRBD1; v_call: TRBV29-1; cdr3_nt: TGCAGCGTTGGGCACCGACAGGGTCAAGAGACCCAGTACTTC; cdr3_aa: CSVGHRQGQETQYF
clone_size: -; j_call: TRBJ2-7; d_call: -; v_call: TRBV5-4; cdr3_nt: TGTGCCAGCAGCTTGGGCGAGGCCCACTCCTACGAGCAGTACTTC; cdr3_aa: CASSLGEAHSYEQYF
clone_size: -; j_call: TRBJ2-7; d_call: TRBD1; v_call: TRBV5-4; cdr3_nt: TGTGCCAGCAGCCCCGGGACAGGGGATTACGAGCAGTACTTC; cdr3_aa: CASSPGTGDYEQYF
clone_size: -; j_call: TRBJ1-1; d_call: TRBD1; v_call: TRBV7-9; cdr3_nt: TGTGCCAGCAGCTCCAGGGGGCAGGGGGCCACTGAAGCTTTCTTT; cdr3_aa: CASSSRGQGATEAFF
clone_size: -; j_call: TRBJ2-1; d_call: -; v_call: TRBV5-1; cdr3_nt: TGCGCCAGCAGCTTGTGGACAGATTACAATGAGCAGTTCTTC; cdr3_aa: CASSLWTDYNEQFF
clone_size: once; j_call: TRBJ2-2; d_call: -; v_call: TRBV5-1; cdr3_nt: TGCGCCAGCAGCTTGGAACAGGCCATAGCAATCACCGGGGAGCTGTTTTTT; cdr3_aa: CASSLEQAIAITGELFF
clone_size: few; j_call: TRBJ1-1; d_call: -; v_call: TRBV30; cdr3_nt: TGTGCCTGGAGCAAGGGGGTGCACACTGAAGCTTTCTTT; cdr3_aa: CAWSKGVHTEAFF
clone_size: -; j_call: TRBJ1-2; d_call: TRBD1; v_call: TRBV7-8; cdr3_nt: TGTGCCAGCAGCTTAGTTCTGTCCCCTAAGGGGGCCTTTTTGGGCTATGGCTACACCTTC; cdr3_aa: CASSLVLSPKGAFLGYGYTF
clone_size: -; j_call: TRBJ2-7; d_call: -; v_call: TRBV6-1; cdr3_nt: TGTGCCAGCGACCAACTATACGAGCAGTACTTC; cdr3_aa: CASDQLYEQYF
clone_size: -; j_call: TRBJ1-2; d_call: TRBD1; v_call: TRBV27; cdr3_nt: TGTGCCAGCAGTCTCCGGGACAGTTGGGGCTACACCTTC; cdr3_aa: CASSLRDSWGYTF
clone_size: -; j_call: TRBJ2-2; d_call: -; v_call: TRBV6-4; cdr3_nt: TGTGCCAGCAGTGAGACAGAAACCGGGGAGCTGTTTTTT; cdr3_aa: CASSETETGELFF
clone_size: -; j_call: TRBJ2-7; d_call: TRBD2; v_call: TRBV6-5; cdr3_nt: TGTGCCAGCAGTAAACCGGGACTAGCGGGATACGAGCAGTACTTC; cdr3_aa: CASSKPGLAGYEQYF